This is a list of T cell receptor beta chains from one sample in a study of T cell responses to AZD1222 COVID-19 vaccine. Sequencing used immunoSEQ multiplex PCR; TCRdb keeps in-frame clones, though not all of them. The top ten clones hold approximately 4% of a sample with 150,000 to 200,000 clones, around 94% of them seen once. Sequenced material: peripheral blood, taken 28 days after the second dose of the MenACWY control vaccine. All receptors derive from an adult who received the MenACWY meningococcal vaccine as a control. Both conserved end residues are part of each CDR3. Each record gives: J gene, V gene, D gene, clone size, CDR3 protein, CDR3 DNA. A D gene is named only where the DNA matches it firmly. A row's size may be missing; if present it is once, few, many or a size class.

>TRBJ2-1|TRBV5-6|NA|NA
CASRSEQAYNEQFF
TGTGCCAGCAGGTCCGAACAGGCTTACAATGAGCAGTTCTTC
>TRBJ2-7|TRBV4-1|NA|NA
CASSDRESYEQYF
TGCGCCAGCAGCGACCGGGAGTCCTACGAGCAGTACTTC
>TRBJ2-7|TRBV28|TRBD1|NA
CASSSWGTADSYEQYF
TGTGCCAGCAGTAGCTGGGGGACAGCCGATTCCTACGAGCAGTACTTC
>TRBJ2-6|TRBV11-3|NA|NA
CASSLVLSGANVLTF
TGTGCCAGCAGCTTAGTCCTCTCTGGGGCCAACGTCCTGACTTTC
>TRBJ2-1|TRBV7-9|TRBD2|NA
CASRTWTSGIGSSYNEQFF
TGTGCCAGCAGGACGTGGACTAGCGGGATCGGGAGCTCCTACAATGAGCAGTTCTTC
>TRBJ1-5|TRBV30|NA|NA
CAWSGVTHLSQPQHF
TGTGCCTGGAGTGGTGTGACCCATCTATCTCAGCCCCAGCATTTT
>TRBJ1-2|TRBV6-5|NA|NA
CASSYSSGVGYTF
TGTGCCAGCAGTTACTCGAGTGGGGTTGGCTACACCTTC
>TRBJ1-5|TRBV5-5|NA|NA
CASSPTGLQNQPQHF
TGTGCCAGCAGCCCCACCGGACTCCAGAATCAGCCCCAGCATTTT
>TRBJ2-5|TRBV6-2/TRBV6-3|TRBD1|NA
CASSYGFGTGPEETQYF
TGTGCCAGCAGTTACGGATTCGGGACAGGGCCCGAAGAGACCCAGTACTTC
>TRBJ2-1|TRBV15|NA|NA
CATAGYNEQFF
TGTGCCACCGCCGGGTACAATGAGCAGTTCTTC
>TRBJ2-2|TRBV3-1/TRBV3-2|NA|NA
CASRLRAGRAGELFF
TGTGCCAGCAGGCTCAGGGCAGGGAGAGCCGGGGAGCTGTTTTTT
>TRBJ2-2|TRBV6-1|NA|NA
CASSLGTGSGELFF
TGTGCCAGCAGTTTGGGGACTGGGAGCGGGGAGCTGTTTTTT
>TRBJ2-3|TRBV7-3|TRBD2|NA
CASSSGLAGITDTQYF
TGTGCCAGCAGCTCGGGACTAGCGGGAATCACAGATACGCAGTATTTT
>TRBJ1-2|TRBV6-6|NA|NA
CASSPPQERYGYTF
TGTGCCAGCAGCCCCCCCCAGGAGAGATATGGCTACACCTTC
>TRBJ2-1|TRBV19|NA|NA
CASTPLVGGRGHNEQFF
TGTGCCAGTACCCCCTTAGTAGGGGGGAGGGGGCACAATGAGCAGTTCTTC
>TRBJ1-2|TRBV5-6|TRBD1|NA
CASSPGTGLGGYTF
TGTGCCAGCAGCCCCGGGACAGGGCTCGGCGGCTACACCTTC
>TRBJ2-1|TRBV4-1|NA|once
CASSQDDWNEQFF
TGCGCCAGCAGCCAAGACGACTGGAATGAGCAGTTCTTC
>TRBJ2-3|TRBV29-1|NA|NA
CSVPVGRVRGDTQYF
TGCAGCGTTCCAGTGGGGCGGGTCCGGGGAGATACGCAGTATTTT
>TRBJ1-4|TRBV6-5|NA|NA
CASSSQGRPEKLFF
TGTGCCAGCAGTTCACAGGGACGGCCTGAAAAACTGTTTTTT
>TRBJ1-2|TRBV4-2|NA|once
CASSQDLGGWYGYTF
TGTGCCAGCAGCCAAGATCTGGGTGGGTGGTATGGCTACACCTTC
>TRBJ2-1|TRBV7-7|NA|NA
CASSLLGGRNEQFF
TGTGCCAGCAGCTTACTGGGTGGCCGAAATGAGCAGTTCTTC
>TRBJ2-2|TRBV19|NA|NA
CASSVQRGTGELFF
TGTGCCAGTAGTGTCCAGAGGGGCACCGGGGAGCTGTTTTTT
>TRBJ2-7|TRBV7-9|TRBD1|NA
CASSLAIRGLMNEQYF
TGTGCCAGCAGCTTAGCTATCAGGGGGCTGATGAACGAGCAGTACTTC
>TRBJ1-6|TRBV7-2|NA|NA
CASSLASSYTQNSPLHF
TGTGCCAGCAGCTTAGCGTCCAGCTATACTCAAAATTCACCCCTCCACTTT
>TRBJ2-1|TRBV5-6|NA|NA
CASSFLFSAGERAGQFF
TGTGCCAGCAGCTTCCTTTTCTCGGCGGGTGAGCGAGCTGGGCAGTTCTTC
>TRBJ2-7|TRBV11-3|NA|NA
CASSLGGGLSYEQYF
TGTGCCAGCAGCTTAGGTGGGGGGCTTTCCTACGAGCAGTACTTC
>TRBJ2-3|TRBV27|TRBD2|NA
CASIPLAGSTDTQYF
TGTGCCAGCATTCCCCTAGCGGGGTCCACAGATACGCAGTATTTT
>TRBJ2-4|TRBV21-1|NA|NA
CASSARAIVHLAKNIQYF
TGTGCCAGCAGCGCAAGGGCCATTGTGCACTTAGCCAAAAACATTCAGTACTTC
>TRBJ2-7|TRBV11-2|NA|NA
CASSFPSREQYF
TGTGCCAGCAGCTTTCCCAGTCGGGAGCAGTACTTC
>TRBJ2-5|TRBV12-3/TRBV12-4|TRBD1|NA
CAIETGDQETQYF
TGTGCCATAGAGACAGGGGACCAAGAGACCCAGTACTTC
>TRBJ1-1|TRBV20-1|NA|NA
CSASAGESFF
TGCAGTGCTAGCGCAGGAGAGTCTTTCTTT
>TRBJ2-1|TRBV9|NA|NA
CASSLPWGDSGHNEQFF
TGTGCCAGCAGCCTCCCTTGGGGGGACTCCGGACACAATGAGCAGTTCTTC
>TRBJ1-5|TRBV7-7|NA|once
CASSLSTNQPQHF
TGTGCTAGCAGCTTATCGACGAACCAGCCCCAGCATTTT
>TRBJ1-4|TRBV18|NA|NA
CASSTTGRVNEKLFF
TGTGCCAGCTCGACGACCGGACGGGTGAATGAAAAACTGTTTTTT
>TRBJ1-6|TRBV5-1|TRBD1|NA
CASSSTGSSPLHF
TGCGCCAGCAGCTCGACAGGGTCGTCACCCCTCCACTTT
>TRBJ1-1|TRBV5-4|NA|NA
CASSSGVRGDTEAFF
TGTGCCAGCAGCTCCGGGGTCCGGGGGGACACTGAAGCTTTCTTT
>TRBJ1-2|TRBV4-3|NA|NA
CASSQEDGANYGYTF
TGCGCCAGCAGCCAAGAAGACGGAGCTAACTATGGCTACACCTTC
>TRBJ2-1|TRBV7-3|NA|NA
CASSPPGSSYNEQFF
TGTGCCAGCAGCCCCCCGGGGAGCTCCTACAATGAGCAGTTCTTC
>TRBJ2-1|TRBV5-1|TRBD2|few
CASSLAWGARTSGRVYNEQFF
TGCGCCAGCAGCTTGGCCTGGGGGGCGCGGACTAGCGGGAGGGTATACAATGAGCAGTTCTTC
>TRBJ1-1|TRBV28|TRBD1|NA
CASRTGGTEAFF
TGTGCCAGCAGAACAGGGGGCACTGAAGCTTTCTTT
>TRBJ2-2|TRBV27|NA|NA
CASLKLMGAGVFTGELFF
TGTGCCAGTTTAAAACTTATGGGGGCAGGGGTGTTCACCGGGGAGCTGTTTTTT
>TRBJ1-6|TRBV20-1|NA|NA
CSASDLDPLHF
TGCAGTGCTAGCGATCTCGACCCCCTCCACTTT
>TRBJ2-1|TRBV6-5|NA|NA
CASRSGEQFF
TGTGCCAGCAGGTCCGGGGAGCAGTTCTTC
>TRBJ2-2|TRBV12-5|TRBD2|NA
CASSSGRVNSGELFF
TGTGCTAGCTCAAGCGGGAGGGTAAATAGCGGGGAGCTGTTTTTT
>TRBJ1-2|TRBV11-2|TRBD1|NA
CASTETGNYGYTF
TGTGCCAGCACCGAGACAGGGAACTATGGCTACACCTTC
>TRBJ2-7|TRBV6-6|TRBD1|NA
CASSNQQGASYEQYF
TGTGCCAGCAGTAACCAGCAGGGGGCCTCCTACGAGCAGTACTTC
>TRBJ2-7|TRBV9|TRBD2|NA
CASSPSGTSGGLRDEQYF
TGTGCCAGCAGCCCCTCCGGGACTAGCGGGGGTCTCCGCGACGAGCAGTACTTC
>TRBJ2-7|TRBV28|TRBD2|once
CASSLWFSGTSGTSYEQYF
TGTGCCAGCAGTTTATGGTTCTCCGGGACTAGCGGGACCTCCTACGAGCAGTACTTC
>TRBJ2-7|TRBV7-2|TRBD2|few
CASSLAGTSPYEQYF
TGTGCCAGCAGCTTAGCCGGGACTAGTCCCTACGAGCAGTACTTC
>TRBJ2-3|TRBV5-1|TRBD1|NA
CASSFRTGGTDTQYF
TGCGCCAGCAGCTTCCGGACAGGAGGCACAGATACGCAGTATTTT
>TRBJ2-3|TRBV7-9|TRBD2|NA
CASSSGLAGGTDTQYF
TGTGCCAGCAGCTCGGGACTAGCGGGAGGCACAGATACGCAGTATTTT
>TRBJ1-1|TRBV5-6|TRBD1|few
CASSVEQGRGTEAFF
TGTGCCAGCAGCGTCGAACAGGGGCGAGGTACTGAAGCTTTCTTT
>TRBJ1-6|TRBV2|NA|NA
CASIWQGDSPLHF
TGTGCCAGCATTTGGCAGGGTGATTCACCCCTCCACTTT
>TRBJ1-1|TRBV10-3|NA|NA
CAISEGGLNTEAFF
TGTGCCATCAGTGAGGGGGGCCTGAACACTGAAGCTTTCTTT
>TRBJ1-2|TRBV28|NA|NA
CASSLQDYGYTF
TGTGCCAGCAGTTTACAGGACTATGGCTACACCTTC
>TRBJ2-1|TRBV6-5|NA|NA
CASSRGEEVFF
TGTGCCAGCAGCCGGGGAGAGGAGGTGTTCTTC
>TRBJ1-1|TRBV5-4|NA|NA
CASSSPDKGNTEAFF
TGTGCCAGCAGCTCCCCTGACAAGGGGAACACTGAAGCTTTCTTT
>TRBJ2-7|TRBV10-2|TRBD2|NA
CASRSGTSGNGEQYF
TGCGCCAGCAGATCCGGGACTAGCGGGAATGGTGAGCAGTACTTC
>TRBJ1-1|TRBV19|TRBD1|NA
CASSVRTGGYTEAFF
TGTGCCAGTAGTGTTAGGACAGGGGGCTACACTGAAGCTTTCTTT
>TRBJ1-1|TRBV2|NA|NA
CASRGTEAFF
TGTGCCAGCAGGGGCACTGAAGCTTTCTTT